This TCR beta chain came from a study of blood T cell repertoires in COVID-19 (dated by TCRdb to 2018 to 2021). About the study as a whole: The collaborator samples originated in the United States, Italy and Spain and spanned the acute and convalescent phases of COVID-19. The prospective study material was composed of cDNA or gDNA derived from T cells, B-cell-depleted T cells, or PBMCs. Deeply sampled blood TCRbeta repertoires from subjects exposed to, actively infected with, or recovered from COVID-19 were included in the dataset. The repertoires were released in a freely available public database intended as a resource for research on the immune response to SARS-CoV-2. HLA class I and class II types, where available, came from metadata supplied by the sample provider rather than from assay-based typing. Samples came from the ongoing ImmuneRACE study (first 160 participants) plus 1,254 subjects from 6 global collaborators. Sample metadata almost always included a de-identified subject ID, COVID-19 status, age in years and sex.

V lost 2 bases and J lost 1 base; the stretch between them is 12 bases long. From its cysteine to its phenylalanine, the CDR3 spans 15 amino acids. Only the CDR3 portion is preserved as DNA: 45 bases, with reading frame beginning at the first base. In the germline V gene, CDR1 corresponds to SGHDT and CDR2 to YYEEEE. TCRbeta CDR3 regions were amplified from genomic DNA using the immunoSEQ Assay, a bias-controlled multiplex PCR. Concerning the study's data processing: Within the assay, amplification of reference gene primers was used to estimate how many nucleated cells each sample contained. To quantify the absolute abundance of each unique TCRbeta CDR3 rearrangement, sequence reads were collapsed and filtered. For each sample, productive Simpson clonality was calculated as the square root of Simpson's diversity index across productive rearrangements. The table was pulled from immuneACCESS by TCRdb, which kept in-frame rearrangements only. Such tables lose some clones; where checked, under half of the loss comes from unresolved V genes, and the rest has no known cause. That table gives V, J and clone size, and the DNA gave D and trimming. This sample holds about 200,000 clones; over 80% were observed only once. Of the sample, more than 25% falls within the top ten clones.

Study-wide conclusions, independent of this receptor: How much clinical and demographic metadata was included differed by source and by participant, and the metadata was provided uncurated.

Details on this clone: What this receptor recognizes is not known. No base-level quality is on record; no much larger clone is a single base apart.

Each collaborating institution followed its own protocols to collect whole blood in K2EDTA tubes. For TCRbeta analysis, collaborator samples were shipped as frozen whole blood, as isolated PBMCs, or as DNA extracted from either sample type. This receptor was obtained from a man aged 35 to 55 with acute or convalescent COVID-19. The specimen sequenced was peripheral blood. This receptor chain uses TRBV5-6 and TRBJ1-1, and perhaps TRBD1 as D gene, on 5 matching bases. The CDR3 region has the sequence CASSFGAGWNTEAFF. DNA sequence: TGTGCCAGCAGCTTCGGGGCGGGGTGGAACACTGAAGCTTTCTTT.